This T cell receptor beta chain was sequenced in a study of identical twins. Points from the study as a whole: Compared with models, monozygotic twins showed more out-of-frame TCR alpha sharing. Out-of-frame beta sequences exhibited a weaker degree of excess twin sharing. Those out-of-frame alpha sequences shared by twins showed an excess of low generation probability. Within cord blood, abundant beta clonotypes carried fewer insertions, but memory repertoires showed no such trend.

This CDR3 contains 14 residues. V shed 3 bases and J shed 2 bases, with 9 bases lying between them. Germline V gene lookup returns CDR1 SGHRS and CDR2 YFSETQ. This clonotype was seen a handful of times. Its antigen is undetermined. A single record per CDR3 protein comes from TCRdb applying MiXCR to the 5' RACE reads. Here the sample spans more than 200,000 distinct CDR3 sequences, roughly a tenth being singletons. The receptor comes from a woman younger than 30 in good health. The sequenced sample consisted of memory (CD45RO+) T cells sorted from blood. The chain has TRBV5-1 and TRBJ1-5; D is unresolved. The CDR3 DNA sequence: TGCGCCAGCAGCTGGGGTGGGGGCAATCAGCCCCAGCATTTT. Translated, it gives CASSWGGGNQPQHF.